This TCR beta chain appears in the sequencing data of a study of blood T cell repertoires in COVID-19 (dated by TCRdb to between 2020 and 2021). Concerning the study at large: The collaborator samples originated in the United States, Italy and Spain and spanned the acute and convalescent phases of COVID-19. The repertoires were made available in a free public database intended to serve as a resource for research on the immune response to SARS-CoV-2. Where available, HLA class I and class II types were obtained from metadata supplied by the sample provider rather than from assay-based typing. Subjects who had been exposed to COVID-19, were actively infected with it, or had recovered from it provided the deeply sampled blood TCRbeta repertoires that made up the dataset. Samples were obtained from the ongoing ImmuneRACE study (first 160 participants) and from 1,200 or so subjects provided by 6 global collaborators. The material from the prospective study consisted of cDNA or gDNA derived from T cells, B-cell-depleted T cells, or PBMCs. The sample metadata nearly always contained a de-identified subject ID, COVID-19 status, age in years and sex. What the work shows at the level of the full study, not this receptor alone: The amount of clinical and demographic metadata varied by source and participant and was provided uncurated.

The CDR3 has 19 amino acids, counting the end cysteine and phenylalanine. The retained sequence is limited to the CDR3, 57 bases, with the frame set at the first base. Worth noting for this clone: The antigen it binds to is not known. Base qualities were left out, and no much larger clone turns up one base away.

At one collaborating source in Seattle, patients were enrolled during active infection and were followed longitudinally through the course of disease. Each collaborating institution followed its own protocols to collect whole blood in K2EDTA tubes. For TCRbeta analysis, collaborators shipped samples in one of three forms: frozen whole blood, isolated PBMCs, or DNA extracted from either of those sample types. TCRbeta CDR3 regions were amplified from genomic DNA by means of the immunoSEQ Assay, a bias-controlled multiplex PCR. The original methods were these. The number of nucleated cells in each sample was estimated from the amplification of reference gene primers within the assay. Sequence reads were collapsed and filtered to measure the absolute abundance of every unique TCRbeta CDR3 rearrangement. For each sample, productive Simpson clonality was calculated by taking the square root of Simpson's diversity index across productive rearrangements. TCRdb provides this immuneACCESS table in a form limited to in-frame rearrangements. Some clones are lacking; in checked studies, under half of them reflect an unresolved V gene, and why the rest are absent is not known. That table gives V, J and clone size, and the DNA gave D and trimming. The sample table lists a few hundred thousand clones, 70% to 90% of them with a count of one. The ten largest clones add up to around 0.92% of the sample.

Input material: peripheral blood. Recombination linked TRBV1 to TRBJ2-3; the table's D gene call, TRBD2, was not cross checked with the DNA. TRBV1 is a listed pseudogene. This TCR came from a man between 18 and 35 years old with COVID-19, enrolled during active disease. The nucleotide sequence reads TGCACCAGCAGCCAAGAAAAGGGCGGGGGCAAAACTAGCACAGATACGCAGTATTTT. The resulting protein is CTSSQEKGGGKTSTDTQYF.